This T cell receptor (beta chain) was recovered during a study of blood T cell repertoires in COVID-19. Study-level background: Both acute and convalescent COVID-19 samples were obtained from the United States, Italy and Spain. In each case, the material was cDNA or gDNA derived from T cells, B-cell-depleted T cells, or PBMCs.

The CDR3 totals 15 residues. The V segment lost 5 bases and the J segment 5 bases; nucleotides outside the gene matches: 8. Per the germline V gene, CDR1 is SEHNR and CDR2 is FQNEAQ (reference sequence). Authors' processing steps: It was from reference gene primer amplification that nucleated cell counts were estimated. Sequenced by immunoSEQ multiplex PCR; TCRdb stores in-frame clones only, minus some. The DNA gave D and trimming, while V, J and clone size come from that table. This table holds about 74,000 clones, 75% found once. This clone was seen many times. What was sequenced was peripheral blood. The TCR originated in a man in his 70s with acute or convalescent COVID-19. The V and J genes are TRBV7-9 and TRBJ2-3, with 9 bases that match TRBD2. CDR3 DNA sequence: TGTGCCAGCAGCATAACCCGCGGGGGGGGAGATACGCAGTATTTT. Its translation is CASSITRGGGDTQYF.